The TCR beta chain under discussion was sequenced for a study of somatic mutations in cytotoxic T cells in rheumatoid arthritis. About the study: Patients had 25 to 30 ml EDTA blood drawn right after diagnosis, before any treatment. Study-level findings and limits: Rheumatoid arthritis patients showed slight TRBV07 underrepresentation, and this was not adjusted for multiple comparisons.

The CDR3 has 15 residues. The table came from immunoSEQ multiplex PCR; TCRdb's copy has only in-frame clones and leaves some out. The table has some 14,000 clones, more than 60% seen once. Concerning this clone itself: Its antigen is not identified.

The source of this sequence is an adult with rheumatoid arthritis. This rearrangement joins TRBV12-1 to TRBJ2-1; TRBD2 is the table's D call and was not checked against the DNA. TRBV12-1 is noted as a pseudogene. Sequenced: CD8+ T cells sorted from blood. In DNA, the CDR3 is TGTGCCAGCAGCTTTGGGGAGGCGGACTTGGATGAGCAGTTCTTC. Translated: CASSFGEADLDEQFF.